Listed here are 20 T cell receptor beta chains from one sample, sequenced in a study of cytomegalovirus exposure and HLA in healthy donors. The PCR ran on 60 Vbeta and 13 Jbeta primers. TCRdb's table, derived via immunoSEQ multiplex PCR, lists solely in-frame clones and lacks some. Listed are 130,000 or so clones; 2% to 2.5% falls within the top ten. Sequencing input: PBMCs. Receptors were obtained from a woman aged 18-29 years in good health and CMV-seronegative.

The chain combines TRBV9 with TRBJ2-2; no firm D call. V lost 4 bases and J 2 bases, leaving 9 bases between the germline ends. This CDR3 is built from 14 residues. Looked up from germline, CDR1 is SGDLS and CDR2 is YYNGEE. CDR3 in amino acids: CASSRELNTGELFF. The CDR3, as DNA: TGTGCCAGCAGCCGCGAGCTTAACACCGGGGAGCTGTTTTTT.

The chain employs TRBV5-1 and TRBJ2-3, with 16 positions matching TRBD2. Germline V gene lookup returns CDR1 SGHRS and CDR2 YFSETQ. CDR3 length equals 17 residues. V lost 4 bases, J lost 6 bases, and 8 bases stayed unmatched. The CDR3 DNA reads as TGCGCCAGCAGCCCCGGGACTAGCGGGGGGGGGCCGGATACGCAGTATTTT. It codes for CASSPGTSGGGPDTQYF. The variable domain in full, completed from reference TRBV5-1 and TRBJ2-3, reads KAGVTQTPRYLIKTRGQQVTLSCSPISGHRSVSWYQQTPGQGLQFLFEYFSETQRNKGNFPGRFSGRQFSNSRSEMNVSTLELGDSALYLCASSPGTSGGGPDTQYFGPGTRLTVL.

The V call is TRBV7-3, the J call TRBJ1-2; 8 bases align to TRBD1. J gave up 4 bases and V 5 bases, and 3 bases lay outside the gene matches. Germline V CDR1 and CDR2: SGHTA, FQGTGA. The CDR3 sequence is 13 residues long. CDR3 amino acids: CASSAGQGYGYTF. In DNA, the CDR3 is TGTGCCAGCAGCGCCGGACAGGGCTATGGCTACACCTTC.

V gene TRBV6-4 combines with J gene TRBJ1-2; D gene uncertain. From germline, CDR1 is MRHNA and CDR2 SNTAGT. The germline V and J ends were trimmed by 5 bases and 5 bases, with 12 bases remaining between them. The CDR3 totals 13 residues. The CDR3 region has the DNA TGTGCCAGCAGTAAAGAAGCCGGGTATGGCTACACCTTC. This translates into CASSKEAGYGYTF.

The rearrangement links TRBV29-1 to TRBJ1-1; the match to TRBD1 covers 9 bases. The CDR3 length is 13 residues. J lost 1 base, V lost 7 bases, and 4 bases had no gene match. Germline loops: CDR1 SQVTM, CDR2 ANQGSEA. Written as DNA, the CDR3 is TGCAGCGCCATGGACAGGGGGAACACTGAAGCTTTCTTT. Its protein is CSAMDRGNTEAFF.

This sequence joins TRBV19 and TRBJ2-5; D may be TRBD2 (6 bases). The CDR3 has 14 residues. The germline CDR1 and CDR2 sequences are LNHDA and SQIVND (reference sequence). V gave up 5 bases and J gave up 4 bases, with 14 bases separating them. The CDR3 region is CASSRGTQRETQYF. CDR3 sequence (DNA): TGTGCCAGTAGTCGCGGGACGCAGCGAGAGACCCAGTACTTC.

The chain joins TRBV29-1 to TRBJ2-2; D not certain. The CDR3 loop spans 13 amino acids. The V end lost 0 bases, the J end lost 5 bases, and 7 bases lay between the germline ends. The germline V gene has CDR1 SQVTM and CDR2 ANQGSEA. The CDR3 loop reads CSVEDFRTGELFF. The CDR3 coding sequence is TGCAGCGTTGAAGATTTCAGGACCGGGGAGCTGTTTTTT.

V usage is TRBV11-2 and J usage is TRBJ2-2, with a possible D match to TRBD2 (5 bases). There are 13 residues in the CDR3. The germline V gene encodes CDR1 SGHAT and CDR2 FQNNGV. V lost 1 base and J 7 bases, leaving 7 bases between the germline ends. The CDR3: CASSLGSGGELFF. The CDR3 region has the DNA TGTGCCAGCAGCTTAGGGAGCGGCGGGGAGCTGTTTTTT.

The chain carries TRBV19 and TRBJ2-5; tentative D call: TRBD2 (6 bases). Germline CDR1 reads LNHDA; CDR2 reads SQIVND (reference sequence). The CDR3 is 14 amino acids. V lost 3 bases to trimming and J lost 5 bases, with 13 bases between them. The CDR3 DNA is TGTGCCAGTAGTATGCCGGGAGTCACTGAGACCCAGTACTTC. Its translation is CASSMPGVTETQYF. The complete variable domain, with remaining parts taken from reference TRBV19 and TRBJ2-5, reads DGGITQSPKYLFRKEGQNVTLSCEQNLNHDAMYWYRQDPGQGLRLIYYSQIVNDFQKGDIAEGYSVSREKKESFPLTVTSAQKNPTAFYLCASSMPGVTETQYFGPGTRLLVL.

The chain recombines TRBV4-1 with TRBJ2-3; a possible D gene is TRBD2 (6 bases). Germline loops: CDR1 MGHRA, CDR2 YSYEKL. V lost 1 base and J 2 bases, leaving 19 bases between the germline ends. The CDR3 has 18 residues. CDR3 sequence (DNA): TGCGCCAGCAGCCAAGGGGCTCCGGGACTGCCTTTCACAGATACGCAGTATTTT. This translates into CASSQGAPGLPFTDTQYF.

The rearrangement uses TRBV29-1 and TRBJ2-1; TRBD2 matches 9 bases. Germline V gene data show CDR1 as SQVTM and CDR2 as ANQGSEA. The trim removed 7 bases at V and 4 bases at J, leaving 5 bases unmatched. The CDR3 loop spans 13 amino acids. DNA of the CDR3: TGCAGCGCTACGGGACTAGCTTACAATGAGCAGTTCTTC. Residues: CSATGLAYNEQFF.

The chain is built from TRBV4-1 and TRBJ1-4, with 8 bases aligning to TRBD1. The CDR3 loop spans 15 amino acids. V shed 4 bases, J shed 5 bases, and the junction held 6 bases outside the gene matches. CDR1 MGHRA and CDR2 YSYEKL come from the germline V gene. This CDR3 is CASSPLQGGNEKLFF. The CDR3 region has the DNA TGCGCCAGCAGCCCCCTACAGGGGGGGAATGAAAAACTGTTTTTT.

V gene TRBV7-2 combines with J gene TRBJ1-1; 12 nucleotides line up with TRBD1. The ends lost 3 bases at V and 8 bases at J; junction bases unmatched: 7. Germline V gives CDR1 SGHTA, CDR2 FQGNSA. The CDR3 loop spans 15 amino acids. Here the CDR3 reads CASSFVGTGGSEAFF. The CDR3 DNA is TGTGCCAGCAGCTTTGTGGGGACAGGGGGCTCCGAAGCTTTCTTT.

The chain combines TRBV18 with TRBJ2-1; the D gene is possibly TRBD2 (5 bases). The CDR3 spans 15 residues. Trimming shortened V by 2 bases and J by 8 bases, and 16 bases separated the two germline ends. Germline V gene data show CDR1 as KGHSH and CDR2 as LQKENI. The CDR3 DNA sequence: TGTGCCAGCTCACCAGGACTTAACCAGTTTGATGAGCAGTTCTTC. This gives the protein CASSPGLNQFDEQFF.

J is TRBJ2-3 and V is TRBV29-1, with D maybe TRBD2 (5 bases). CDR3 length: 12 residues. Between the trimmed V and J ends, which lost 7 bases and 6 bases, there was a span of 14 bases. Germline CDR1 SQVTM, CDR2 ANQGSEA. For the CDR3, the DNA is TGCAGCGGGTTACCTACGGGGGATACGCAGTATTTT. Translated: CSGLPTGDTQYF.

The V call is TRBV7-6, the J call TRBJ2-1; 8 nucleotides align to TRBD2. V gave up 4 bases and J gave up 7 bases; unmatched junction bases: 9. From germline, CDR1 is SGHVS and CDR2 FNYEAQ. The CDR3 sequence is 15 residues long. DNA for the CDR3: TGTGCCAGCAGCTCTAGCGCGGGACTAGAGAATGAGCAGTTCTTC. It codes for CASSSSAGLENEQFF. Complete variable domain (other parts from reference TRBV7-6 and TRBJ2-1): GAGVSQSPRYKVTKRGQDVALRCDPISGHVSLYWYRQALGQGPEFLTYFNYEAQQDKSGLPNDRFSAERPEGSISTLTIQRTEQRDSAMYRCASSSSAGLENEQFFGPGTRLTVL.

The DNA for the CDR3 is TGCAGCGTTGTGACACATCTCGGGGACACTGAAGCTTTCTTT. Translation: CSVVTHLGDTEAFF. The chain uses TRBV29-1 and TRBJ1-1; no clear D. The V end was cut by 4 bases, the J end by 3 bases, with 15 bases between. The germline V gene encodes CDR1 SQVTM and CDR2 ANQGSEA. This CDR3 comprises 14 residues.

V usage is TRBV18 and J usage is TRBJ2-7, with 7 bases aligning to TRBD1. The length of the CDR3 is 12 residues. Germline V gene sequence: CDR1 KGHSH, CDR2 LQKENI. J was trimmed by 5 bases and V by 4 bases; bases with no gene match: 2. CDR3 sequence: CASSQGADEQYF. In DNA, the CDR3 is TGTGCCAGCTCACAGGGGGCCGACGAGCAGTACTTC.

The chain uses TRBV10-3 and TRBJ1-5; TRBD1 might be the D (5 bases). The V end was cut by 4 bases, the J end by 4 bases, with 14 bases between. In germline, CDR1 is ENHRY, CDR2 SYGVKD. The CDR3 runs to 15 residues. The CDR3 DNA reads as TGTGCCATCAGTGTGGGGCAGGGAAGAAATCAGCCCCAGCATTTT. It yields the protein CAISVGQGRNQPQHF.

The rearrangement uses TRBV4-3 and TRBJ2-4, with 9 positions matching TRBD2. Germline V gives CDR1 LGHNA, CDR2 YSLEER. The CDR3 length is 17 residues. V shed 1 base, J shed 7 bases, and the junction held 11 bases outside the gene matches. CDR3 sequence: CASSQGVNSGSRNIQYF. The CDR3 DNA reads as TGCGCCAGCAGCCAAGGTGTTAATAGCGGGAGTCGGAACATTCAGTACTTC.